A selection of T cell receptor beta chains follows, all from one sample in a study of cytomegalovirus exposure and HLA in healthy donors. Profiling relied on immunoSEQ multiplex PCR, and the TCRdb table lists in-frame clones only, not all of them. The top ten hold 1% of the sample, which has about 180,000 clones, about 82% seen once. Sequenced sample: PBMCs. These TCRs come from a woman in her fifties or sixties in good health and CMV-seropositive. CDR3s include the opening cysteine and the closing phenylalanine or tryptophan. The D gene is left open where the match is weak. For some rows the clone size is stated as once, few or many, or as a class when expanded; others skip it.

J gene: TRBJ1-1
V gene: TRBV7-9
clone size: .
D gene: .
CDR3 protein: CASSDRDTEAFF
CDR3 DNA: TGTGCCAGCAGCGACCGGGACACTGAAGCTTTCTTT

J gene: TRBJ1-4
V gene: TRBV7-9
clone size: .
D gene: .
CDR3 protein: CASSLSEKLFF
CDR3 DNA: TGTGCCAGCAGCTTATCGGAAAAACTGTTTTTT

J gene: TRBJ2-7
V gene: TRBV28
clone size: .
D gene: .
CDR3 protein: CASIAERTYEQYF
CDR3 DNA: TGTGCCAGCATAGCGGAAAGAACCTACGAGCAGTACTTC

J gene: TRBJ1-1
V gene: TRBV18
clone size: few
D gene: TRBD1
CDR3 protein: CASSPSYRGDTEAFF
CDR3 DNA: TGTGCCAGCTCACCATCTTACAGGGGGGACACTGAAGCTTTCTTT

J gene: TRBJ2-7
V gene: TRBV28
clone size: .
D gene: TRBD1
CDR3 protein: CASSFIGTGPAEQYF
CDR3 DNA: TGTGCCAGCAGTTTTATCGGGACAGGGCCTGCCGAGCAGTACTTC

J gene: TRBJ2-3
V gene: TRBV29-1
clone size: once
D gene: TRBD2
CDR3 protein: CSVEGLTSGRTDTQYF
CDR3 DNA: TGCAGCGTTGAAGGGCTGACTAGCGGGAGAACAGATACGCAGTATTTT

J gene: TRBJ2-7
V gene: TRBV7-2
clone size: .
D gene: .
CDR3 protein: CASSTPGHDYEQYF
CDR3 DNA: TGTGCCAGCAGCACACCGGGTCACGACTACGAGCAGTACTTC

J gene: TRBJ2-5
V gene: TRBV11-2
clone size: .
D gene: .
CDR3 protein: CASSLVPLRGPQETQYF
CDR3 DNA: TGTGCCAGCAGCTTAGTACCACTTAGAGGCCCCCAAGAGACCCAGTACTTC

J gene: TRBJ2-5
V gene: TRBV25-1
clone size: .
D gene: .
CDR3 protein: CASSGTNQETQYF
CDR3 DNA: TGTGCCAGCTCAGGAACAAATCAAGAGACCCAGTACTTC

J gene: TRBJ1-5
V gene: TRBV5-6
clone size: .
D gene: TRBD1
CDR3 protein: CASSRTGGDQPQHF
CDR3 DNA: TGTGCCAGCAGCCGGACAGGGGGAGATCAGCCCCAGCATTTT

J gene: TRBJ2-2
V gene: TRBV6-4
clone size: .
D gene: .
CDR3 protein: CASSDGEAGELFF
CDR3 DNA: TGTGCCAGCAGTGACGGGGAGGCCGGGGAGCTGTTTTTT

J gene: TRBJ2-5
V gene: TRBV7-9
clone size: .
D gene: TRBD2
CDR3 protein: CASSSPGTSGGQETQYF
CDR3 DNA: TGTGCCAGCAGCTCGCCCGGGACTAGCGGGGGCCAAGAGACCCAGTACTTC

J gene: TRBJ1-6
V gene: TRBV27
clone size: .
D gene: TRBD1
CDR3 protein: CASSLKDRNSPLHF
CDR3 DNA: TGTGCCAGCAGTTTAAAGGACAGGAATTCACCCCTCCACTTT

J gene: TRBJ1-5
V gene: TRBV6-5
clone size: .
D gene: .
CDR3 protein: CASRTTGHSNQPQHF
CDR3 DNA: TGTGCCAGCAGGACAACGGGACACAGCAATCAGCCCCAGCATTTT

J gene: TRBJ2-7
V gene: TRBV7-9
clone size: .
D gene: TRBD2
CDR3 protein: CASSSGTSASYEQYF
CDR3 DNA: TGTGCCAGCAGCTCCGGGACTAGCGCTTCCTACGAGCAGTACTTC

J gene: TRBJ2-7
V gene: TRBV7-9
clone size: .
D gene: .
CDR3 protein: CASSLARDPYEQYF
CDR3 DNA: TGTGCCAGCAGCTTAGCGCGCGATCCCTACGAGCAGTACTTC

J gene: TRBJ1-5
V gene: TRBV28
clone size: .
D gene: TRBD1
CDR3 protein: CASSSIQGALDQPQHF
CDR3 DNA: TGTGCCAGCAGCTCTATACAGGGGGCTTTGGATCAGCCCCAGCATTTT

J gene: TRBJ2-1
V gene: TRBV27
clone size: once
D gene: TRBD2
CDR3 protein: CASSTSLAGWYNEQFF
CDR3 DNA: TGTGCCAGCAGTACCAGCCTAGCGGGATGGTACAATGAGCAGTTCTTC

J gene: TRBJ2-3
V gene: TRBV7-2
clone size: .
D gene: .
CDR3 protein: CASSPRRSRQHTQYF
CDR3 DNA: TGTGCCAGCAGCCCCCGTAGAAGCCGACAGCATACGCAGTATTTT

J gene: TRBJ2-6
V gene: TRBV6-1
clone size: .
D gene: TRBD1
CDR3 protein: CASRTGGSGANVLTF
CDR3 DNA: TGTGCCAGCAGGACAGGGGGCTCTGGGGCCAACGTCCTGACTTTC